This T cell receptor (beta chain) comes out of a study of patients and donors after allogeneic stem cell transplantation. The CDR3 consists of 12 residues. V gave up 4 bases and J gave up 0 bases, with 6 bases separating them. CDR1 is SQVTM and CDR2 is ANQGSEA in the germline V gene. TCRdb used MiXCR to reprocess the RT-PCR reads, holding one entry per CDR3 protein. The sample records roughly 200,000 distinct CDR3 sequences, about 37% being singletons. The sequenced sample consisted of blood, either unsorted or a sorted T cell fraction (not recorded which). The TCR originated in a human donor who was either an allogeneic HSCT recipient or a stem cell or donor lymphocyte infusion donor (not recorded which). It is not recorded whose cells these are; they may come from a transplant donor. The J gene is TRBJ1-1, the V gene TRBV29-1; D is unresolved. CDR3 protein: CSVATVNTEAFF. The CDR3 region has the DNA TGCAGCGTTGCCACAGTGAACACTGAAGCTTTCTTT.